The 13 T cell receptor beta chains below all came from one sample that was sequenced in a study of cytomegalovirus exposure and HLA in healthy donors. PCR was performed using 60 Vbeta and 13 Jbeta primers. The repertoire was sequenced with immunoSEQ multiplex PCR; TCRdb's copy has only in-frame clones and lacks some. The sample gives over 150,000 clones, roughly 80% of which show up once; 6% to 7.5% is in the top ten. Sequences were obtained from PBMCs. Receptors were obtained from a man aged 25-45 years in good health and CMV-seropositive.

The chain employs TRBV19 and TRBJ2-3; D unresolved. The CDR3 covers 17 residues. Deletions cut 5 bases from V and 0 bases from J, with 18 bases between. CDR1 and CDR2 from the germline V gene are LNHDA and SQIVND (reference sequence). The CDR3 loop is CASSRGPDPSSTDTQYF. As DNA, the CDR3 is TGTGCCAGTAGTCGAGGTCCAGACCCATCTAGCACAGATACGCAGTATTTT.

The chain is built from TRBV13 and TRBJ1-2; TRBD1 agrees at 8 bases. Germline CDR1 is PRHDT and CDR2 is FYEKMQ (reference sequence). This CDR3 spans 15 amino acids. J gave up 1 base and V 3 bases, and 4 bases lay outside the gene matches. CDR3 protein: CASSFGTGGNYGYTF. Written as DNA, the CDR3 is TGTGCCAGCAGCTTTGGGACAGGCGGTAACTATGGCTACACCTTC.

This chain connects TRBV30 to TRBJ1-2; 12 bases agree with TRBD1. The CDR3 loop spans 14 amino acids. Trimming cost V 1 base and J 7 bases; bases outside gene matches: 4. The V gene's germline CDR1 is GTSNPN and CDR2 SVGIG (reference sequence). The CDR3: CAWSAGQGAGGYTF. Here the CDR3 DNA reads TGTGCCTGGAGTGCGGGACAGGGGGCGGGTGGCTACACCTTC.

The chain carries TRBV27 and TRBJ2-3, with 7 bases that match TRBD1. Germline trimming cut 5 bases from V and 2 bases from J; bases unmatched to any gene: 10. Germline CDR1 and CDR2: MNHEY and SMNVEV (reference sequence). CDR3 length: 16 residues. CDR3 DNA sequence: TGTGCCAGCAGTGTACGGGGACAGTTCCTCACAGATACGCAGTATTTT. Translating gives CASSVRGQFLTDTQYF.

The genes are TRBV2 and TRBJ2-5; 8 positions agree with TRBD1. The germline gives CDR1 SNHLY, CDR2 FYNNEI. The CDR3 is made up of 13 amino acids. Trimming took 7 bases from V and 4 from J; bases not matched to a gene: 5. The CDR3 DNA reads TGTGCCAGCATCGGACAGGGTGGAGAGACCCAGTACTTC. Translating gives CASIGQGGETQYF.

This clone was detected only a few times. This chain links TRBV6-6 with TRBJ2-7; tentatively, D is TRBD2 (5 bases). The germline V and J ends were trimmed by 4 bases and 3 bases, with 10 bases remaining between them. Germline CDR1 and CDR2: MNHNY and SVGAGI (reference sequence). This CDR3 contains 13 residues. The chain's CDR3 is CASSSEGGYEQYF. CDR3 nucleotides: TGTGCCAGCAGTTCAGAGGGTGGCTACGAGCAGTACTTC.

The CDR3 coding sequence is TGTGCCAGTAGTATAGCCGGGACAGGGAAGGTCGACACTGAAGCTTTCTTT. Amino acids: CASSIAGTGKVDTEAFF. This chain joins TRBV19 and TRBJ1-1; 9 bases line up with TRBD1. The germline gives CDR1 LNHDA, CDR2 SQIVND (reference sequence). The ends lost 1 base at V and 3 bases at J; junction bases unmatched: 9. The length of the CDR3 is 17 residues.

The V and J genes are TRBV5-1 and TRBJ1-2; 9 bases map to TRBD1. V was pared by 6 bases and J by 5 bases, with 14 bases of the junction left unmatched. Germline values: CDR1 SGHRS, CDR2 YFSETQ. The CDR3 length is 16 residues. CDR3 residues: CASTLKSGQGTYGYTF. The CDR3 bases are TGCGCCAGCACCCTGAAAAGCGGACAGGGGACGTATGGCTACACCTTC.

This chain uses TRBV30 with TRBJ1-6; 7 bases align to TRBD1. CDR1 is GTSNPN, CDR2 SVGIG, per germline (reference sequence). The trim removed 3 bases at V and 5 bases at J, leaving 19 bases unmatched. The CDR3 runs to 19 residues. The CDR3 here is CAWSRSGTANLRHNSPLHF. Written as DNA, the CDR3 is TGTGCCTGGAGCCGTTCCGGGACAGCGAATCTGCGGCATAATTCACCCCTCCACTTT.

The genes are TRBV13 and TRBJ2-7; TRBD2 is a possible D gene (6 bases). This CDR3 comprises 14 residues. V was clipped by 0 bases and J by 4 bases, with 10 bases between them. CDR1 PRHDT and CDR2 FYEKMQ come from the germline V gene (reference sequence). The CDR3 region is CASSLGGGEYEQYF. CDR3 bases: TGTGCCAGCAGCTTAGGCGGCGGGGAATACGAGCAGTACTTC.

The gene calls are TRBV4-3 and TRBJ1-4, with no clear D. This CDR3 comprises 16 residues. V lost 1 base to trimming and J lost 0 bases, with 9 bases between them. Germline V gene lookup returns CDR1 LGHNA and CDR2 YSLEER. Here the CDR3 DNA reads TGCGCCAGCAGCCAAGTCGAGTACGCAACTAATGAAAAACTGTTTTTT. Translated, it gives CASSQVEYATNEKLFF.

V is TRBV28 and J is TRBJ2-7; 16 positions match TRBD2. The CDR3 runs to 17 residues. Germline loops: CDR1 MDHEN, CDR2 SYDVKM. Trimming removed 1 base from V and 3 bases from J; junction bases left unmatched: 3. DNA for the CDR3: TGTGCCAGCAGTTTATTGGGACTAGCGGGAGGGTACTACGAGCAGTACTTC. Translating it yields CASSLLGLAGGYYEQYF.

The J gene is TRBJ1-1, the V gene TRBV7-9, with no clear D. The V end lost 0 bases, the J end lost 1 base, and 9 bases lay between the germline ends. Germline V lookup: CDR1 SEHNR, CDR2 FQNEAQ (reference sequence). This CDR3 has 15 residues. As DNA, the CDR3 is TGTGCCAGCAGCTTAGCGCTTAGAGGGAACACTGAAGCTTTCTTT. Translation: CASSLALRGNTEAFF.